Shown below are 29 T cell receptor beta chains from a single sample sequenced in a study of T cells in Graves' hyperthyroidism and ophthalmopathy. RNA transcripts yielded amplified TCR beta CDR3 regions. A set of HTBI primers served as the primers for a first-round RT-PCR of the TCR CDR3. From the multiplex PCR reads, TCRdb called clonotypes with MiXCR, one entry per CDR3 protein. Of approximately 380,000 distinct CDR3 sequences listed, around an eighth are singletons. Sequencing was done on a sample of blood. The receptors were sampled from a man aged 50 or older with Graves' ophthalmopathy.

Ten or more counts support this clonotype. The chain has TRBV13 and TRBJ2-3, with 8 bases aligning to TRBD2. The CDR3 spans 15 residues. Losses at the gene ends were 2 bases for V and 3 bases for J; bases not matched to a gene: 4. Germline V lookup: CDR1 PRHDT, CDR2 FYEKMQ (reference sequence). CDR3 protein: CASSLNSGTTDTQYF. The CDR3 nucleotides are TGTGCCAGCAGCTTAAATAGCGGGACTACAGATACGCAGTATTTT.

This clonotype was counted many times. This chain joins TRBV12-3 or TRBV12-4 and TRBJ2-7; D is unclear. The CDR3 length is 13 residues. V gave up 2 bases and J gave up 7 bases, with 12 bases separating them. The CDR3 protein is CASSLMRPGEQYF. CDR3 coding DNA: TGTGCCAGCAGTTTAATGCGGCCTGGGGAGCAGTACTTC.

This clonotype appeared a single time. V gene TRBV28 combines with J gene TRBJ2-3; 13 bases are a match to TRBD2. The CDR3 has 18 amino acids. Unmatched junction bases numbered 11, after V lost 4 bases and J lost 4 bases. Germline loops: CDR1 MDHEN, CDR2 SYDVKM. CDR3 loop: CASSSEGGTSGTADTQYF. The CDR3 region has the DNA TGTGCCAGCAGTTCCGAGGGGGGGACTAGCGGGACCGCAGATACGCAGTATTTT.

The chain carries TRBV10-1 and TRBJ1-2; TRBD1 might be the D (6 bases). V lost 5 bases to trimming and J lost 8 bases, with 15 bases between them. The CDR3 loop spans 13 amino acids. Germline values: CDR1 WNHNN, CDR2 SYGVQD (reference sequence). CDR3: CASSPDRTGGYTF. In DNA, the CDR3 is TGCGCCAGCAGTCCTGACAGGACGGGCGGCTACACCTTC.

This clonotype was counted ten times or more. J is TRBJ2-7 and V is TRBV3-1, with 9 bases that match TRBD2. Germline loops: CDR1 LGHDT, CDR2 YNNKEL (reference sequence). This CDR3 is 18 amino acids long. Unmatched junction bases numbered 16, after V lost 0 bases and J lost 7 bases. The CDR3 sequence: CASSQDRPLVAGEKEQYF. The CDR3 DNA is TGTGCCAGCAGCCAAGATCGCCCTTTGGTAGCGGGAGAGAAAGAGCAGTACTTC.

This clonotype was picked up many times. The chain couples TRBV12-3 or TRBV12-4 to TRBJ2-2, with 9 bases lining up with TRBD2. CDR3 size: 16 residues. The V segment lost 3 bases and the J segment 6 bases; nucleotides outside the gene matches: 8. The CDR3 DNA reads TGTGCCAGCAGTTTCCGGGGGACTAGCTGGGCCGGGGAGCTGTTTTTT. Translating it yields CASSFRGTSWAGELFF.

The V and J genes are TRBV15 and TRBJ1-5; unclear D gene. Germline V lookup: CDR1 LNHNV, CDR2 YYDKDF (reference sequence). The germline V and J ends were trimmed by 0 bases and 2 bases, with 11 bases remaining between them. This CDR3 region has 16 residues. The CDR3 sequence is CATSRDVPGGNQPQHF. The CDR3 coding sequence is TGTGCCACCAGCAGAGACGTCCCTGGAGGCAATCAGCCCCAGCATTTT.

This clonotype has a single count. The rearrangement links TRBV7-8 to TRBJ2-3; possibly TRBD1 or TRBD2 for D (5 bases each). The CDR3 consists of 17 residues. The V and J ends lost 5 bases and 0 bases respectively, with 18 bases between them. Germline CDR1 SGHVS, CDR2 FQNEAQ. CDR3 DNA sequence: TGTGCCAGCAGCCTCCCGACGCTGGGGGTAAGCACAGATACGCAGTATTTT. It is translated as CASSLPTLGVSTDTQYF.

The table lists this clonotype with many counts. The chain uses TRBV2 and TRBJ2-5; D is ambiguous. The germline V and J ends were trimmed by 4 bases and 5 bases, with 14 bases remaining between them. CDR3 length equals 14 residues. Germline CDR1 reads SNHLY; CDR2 reads FYNNEI. The CDR3 spells CASSVSRNEETQYF. In nucleotides, the CDR3 is TGTGCCAGCAGTGTAAGTCGGAACGAGGAGACCCAGTACTTC.

Written as DNA, the CDR3 is TGTGCCAGCATCCAGGGGGATACCTACGAGCAGTACTTC. Protein sequence: CASIQGDTYEQYF. The chain carries TRBV2 and TRBJ2-7; TRBD1 agrees at 7 bases. The CDR3 extends over 13 amino acids. Unmatched junction bases numbered 5, after V lost 7 bases and J lost 2 bases. Germline CDR1 and CDR2: SNHLY and FYNNEI.

This clonotype was seen only a few times. The V gene is TRBV7-9, the J gene TRBJ1-5, with 9 bases that match TRBD1. This CDR3 has 14 amino acids. From germline, CDR1 is SEHNR and CDR2 FQNEAQ (reference sequence). V lost 4 bases and J lost 4; bases outside the gene matches: 2. CDR3 nucleotides: TGTGCCAGCAGCTGGGACAGGGAGAATCAGCCCCAGCATTTT. It encodes CASSWDRENQPQHF.

Ten or more counts support this clonotype. The genes are TRBV7-9 and TRBJ1-4, with D possibly TRBD1 on 6 matching bases. With 5 bases removed from V and 10 bases from J, the gap between germline ends came to 14 bases. Germline V CDR1 and CDR2: SEHNR, FQNEAQ (reference sequence). This CDR3 is 13 amino acids long. CDR3 in amino acids: CASSVSGHAKLFF. DNA for the CDR3: TGTGCCAGCAGCGTATCGGGACACGCAAAACTGTTTTTT.

This clonotype was recorded a few times. The chain is built from TRBV18 and TRBJ2-7; 9 nucleotides agree with TRBD2. V was pared by 2 bases and J by 0 bases, with 11 bases of the junction left unmatched. The CDR3 extends over 18 amino acids. CDR1 KGHSH and CDR2 LQKENI come from the germline V gene. The CDR3 region is CASSPFGLAGTSSYEQYF. The CDR3 DNA is TGTGCCAGCTCACCATTCGGTCTAGCGGGGACGAGCTCCTACGAGCAGTACTTC.

This clonotype showed up many times. The genes are TRBV9 and TRBJ1-1; no firm D call. The CDR3 is made up of 16 amino acids. Germline V gene data show CDR1 as SGDLS and CDR2 as YYNGEE. The V and J ends lost 0 bases and 4 bases respectively, with 16 bases between them. The DNA for the CDR3 is TGTGCCAGCAGCGTAGCTCCAACCATAAGGAGCACTGAAGCTTTCTTT. This gives the protein CASSVAPTIRSTEAFF.

This clonotype was detected ten times or more. The chain links TRBV5-1 to TRBJ1-6; D perhaps matches TRBD1 (5 bases). From germline, CDR1 is SGHRS and CDR2 YFSETQ. Trimming cost V 4 bases and J 4 bases, with 12 bases left between them. CDR3 length: 15 amino acids. As DNA, the CDR3 is TGCGCCAGCAGCACCGGGACGGCTTATAATTCACCCCTCCACTTT. Encoded protein: CASSTGTAYNSPLHF.

This clonotype was detected a few times. The rearrangement links TRBV7-4 to TRBJ1-4, with D perhaps TRBD1 (5 bases). With 3 bases removed from V and 3 bases from J, the gap between germline ends came to 11 bases. Germline CDR1 is SGHVT and CDR2 is SQSDAQ. This CDR3 region has 15 residues. CDR3 in amino acids: CASSFLWGPNEKLFF. For the CDR3, the DNA is TGTGCCAGCAGCTTCTTATGGGGCCCTAATGAAAAACTGTTTTTT.

This clonotype occurred many times. This rearrangement joins TRBV5-1 to TRBJ1-1; D call uncertain. This CDR3 contains 15 residues. Germline CDR1 reads SGHRS; CDR2 reads YFSETQ. V was pared by 0 bases and J by 4 bases, with 13 bases between. The CDR3 DNA sequence: TGCGCCAGCAGCTTGGAAATCTCAGGCCGCACTGAAGCTTTCTTT. Translating gives CASSLEISGRTEAFF.

This chain uses TRBV7-2 with TRBJ1-3; D not resolved. V gave up 0 bases and J gave up 0 bases, with 3 bases separating them. CDR3 size: 14 residues. Germline V gives CDR1 SGHTA, CDR2 FQGNSA. DNA of the CDR3: TGTGCCAGCAGCTTAGCACGCTCTGGAAACACCATATATTTT. It codes for CASSLARSGNTIYF.

There are many counts of this clonotype. The chain uses TRBV30 and TRBJ1-5; 10 bases align to TRBD1. This CDR3 has 16 amino acids. Trimming cost V 1 base and J 0 bases; bases outside gene matches: 3. Per germline, CDR1 GTSNPN and CDR2 SVGIG (reference sequence). The CDR3 DNA follows: TGTGCCTGGAGTGGGGACAGGGGCCGTAGCAATCAGCCCCAGCATTTT. The encoded protein is CAWSGDRGRSNQPQHF.

This clonotype came up many times. The chain couples TRBV2 to TRBJ1-1, with a possible D match to TRBD1 (6 bases). Germline V CDR1 and CDR2: SNHLY, FYNNEI. V lost 6 bases and J lost 1, with 9 bases in between. The CDR3 totals 13 residues. CDR3 DNA sequence: TGTGCCAGCAGGAGGACAGAGAACACTGAAGCTTTCTTT. This encodes CASRRTENTEAFF.

With regard to this clonotype: A single base separates this from a much larger clone, so it may be a read error. V and J are TRBV5-1 and TRBJ2-5; 12 nucleotides agree with TRBD2. This CDR3 has 14 amino acids. Per the germline V gene, CDR1 is SGHRS and CDR2 is YFSETQ. The DNA of the CDR3 is TGCACCAGCAGCCCTGGGACTAGCGGGGAGACCCAGTACTTC. Residues: CTSSPGTSGETQYF.

This clonotype was observed many times. The rearrangement joins TRBV7-9 to TRBJ1-1, with TRBD1 as a possible D gene (6 bases). CDR1 and CDR2 (germline): SEHNR, FQNEAQ (reference sequence). V shed 5 bases and J shed 6 bases, with 10 bases lying between them. The CDR3 totals 12 residues. The CDR3 region is CASSIGQPEAFF. The CDR3 DNA is TGTGCCAGCAGCATAGGACAGCCTGAAGCTTTCTTT.

About this clonotype itself: This may stem from a read error, because a much larger clone lies one nucleotide away. This chain connects TRBV13 to TRBJ2-3, with 9 bases matching TRBD1. This CDR3 region has 14 residues. The germline V gene has CDR1 PRHDT and CDR2 FYEKMQ (reference sequence). CDR3: CANSYRTGADTQYF. CDR3 DNA sequence: TGTGCCAACAGCTATCGGACAGGGGCAGATACGCAGTATTTT.

This clonotype has ten or more counts. V and J are TRBV28 and TRBJ2-7; D gene unclear. V shed 7 bases and J shed 2 bases, with 18 bases lying between them. The CDR3 totals 15 residues. CDR1 is MDHEN and CDR2 is SYDVKM in the germline V gene. This chain's CDR3 is CASNPHTPLPYEQYF. CDR3 bases: TGTGCCAGCAATCCACACACACCACTTCCCTACGAGCAGTACTTC. The variable domain in full, with the rest retrieved from reference TRBV28 and TRBJ2-7, is DVKVTQSSRYLVKRTGEKVFLECVQDMDHENMFWYRQDPGLGLRLIYFSYDVKMKEKGDIPEGYSVSREKKERFSLILESASTNQTSMYLCASNPHTPLPYEQYFGPGTRLTVT.

The rearrangement joins TRBV7-8 to TRBJ2-5; possible D gene TRBD2, 5 bases. V was clipped by 1 base and J by 13 bases, with 19 bases between them. Germline CDR1 is SGHVS and CDR2 is FQNEAQ. This CDR3 has 14 amino acids. The CDR3 DNA reads TGTGCCAGCAGCTTAGGCCGGACTTCCCCAGTGGGGTACTTC. It codes for CASSLGRTSPVGYF.

This clonotype showed up many times. V is TRBV7-9 and J is TRBJ2-5; 11 nucleotides align to TRBD1. CDR3 length: 16 residues. The trim removed 1 base at V and 4 bases at J, leaving 5 bases unmatched. From germline, CDR1 is SEHNR and CDR2 FQNEAQ (reference sequence). Here the CDR3 reads CASSLVPDRGRETQYF. Written as DNA, the CDR3 is TGTGCCAGCAGCTTAGTTCCGGACAGGGGGCGAGAGACCCAGTACTTC.

This clonotype was detected a few times. The rearrangement joins TRBV18 to TRBJ2-2, with TRBD2 matching 7 bases. The germline CDR1 and CDR2 sequences are KGHSH and LQKENI. The CDR3 sequence is 15 residues long. V was clipped by 8 bases and J by 2 bases; unmatched bases: 8. The CDR3: CASPRTGGNTGELFF. In DNA, the CDR3 is TGTGCCAGCCCCCGCACGGGAGGCAACACCGGGGAGCTGTTTTTT.

This rearrangement joins TRBV29-1 to TRBJ2-7; no clear D gene. V lost 2 bases and J lost 2, with 10 bases in between. Germline V gene sequence: CDR1 SQVTM, CDR2 ANQGSEA. The CDR3 extends over 13 amino acids. Here the CDR3 DNA reads TGCAGCGTTGAAATTGGCAAGACCTACGAGCAGTACTTC. It specifies CSVEIGKTYEQYF.

A note on this clonotype: Given a much more abundant clone one base away, this may be a read error. The chain links TRBV7-2 to TRBJ1-5, with TRBD1 as a possible D gene (5 bases). This CDR3 comprises 13 residues. Per the germline V gene, CDR1 is SGHTA and CDR2 is FQGNSA. V was cut by 1 base and J by 7 bases, with 8 bases left in between. The CDR3 DNA reads TGTGCCAGCAGCTTAGTAAGGGGCCAGCCCCAGCATTTT. Translated, it gives CASSLVRGQPQHF.